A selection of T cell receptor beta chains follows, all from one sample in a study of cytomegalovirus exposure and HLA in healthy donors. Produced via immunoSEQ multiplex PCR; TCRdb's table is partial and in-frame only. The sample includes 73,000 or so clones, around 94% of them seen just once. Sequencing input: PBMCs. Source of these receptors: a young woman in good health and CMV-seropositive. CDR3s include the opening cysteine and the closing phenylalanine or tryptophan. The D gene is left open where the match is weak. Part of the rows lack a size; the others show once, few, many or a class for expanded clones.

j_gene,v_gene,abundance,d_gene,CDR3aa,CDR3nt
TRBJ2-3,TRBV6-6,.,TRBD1,CASGTERTDTQYF,TGTGCCAGTGGGACAGAACGCACAGATACGCAGTATTTT
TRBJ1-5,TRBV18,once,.,CASSPGLVDSHSNQPQHF,TGTGCCAGCTCACCAGGGCTTGTGGACAGCCATAGCAATCAGCCCCAGCATTTT
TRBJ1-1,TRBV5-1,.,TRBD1,CASSRTGARNTEAFF,TGCGCCAGCAGTCGTACAGGGGCGAGGAACACTGAAGCTTTCTTT
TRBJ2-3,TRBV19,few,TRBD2,CATSNVTSGSATQYF,TGTGCCACCTCCAACGTGACTAGCGGGAGTGCTACGCAGTATTTT
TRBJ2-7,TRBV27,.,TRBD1,CASSSTRQGARRYEQYF,TGTGCCAGCAGTTCCACCCGACAGGGGGCTCGGAGGTACGAGCAGTACTTC
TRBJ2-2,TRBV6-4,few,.,CASSPGDTGELFF,TGTGCCAGCAGCCCAGGGGACACCGGGGAGCTGTTTTTT
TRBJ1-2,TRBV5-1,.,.,CASSPAADIRGGYTF,TGCGCCAGCAGCCCAGCGGCGGATATTAGAGGAGGCTACACCTTC
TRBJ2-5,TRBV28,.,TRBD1,CASSPSGTGGETQYF,TGTGCCAGCAGCCCAAGCGGGACAGGGGGAGAGACCCAGTACTTC
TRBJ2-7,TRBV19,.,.,CASSTHGGHEQYF,TGTGCCAGTAGTACCCACGGGGGTCACGAGCAGTACTTC
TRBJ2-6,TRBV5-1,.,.,CASSLSQGAGANVLTF,TGCGCCAGCAGCTTATCGCAGGGCGCTGGGGCCAACGTCCTGACTTTC
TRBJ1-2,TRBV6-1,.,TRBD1,CASSGRRGQGGLGYTF,TGTGCCAGCAGTGGGAGACGGGGACAGGGAGGTTTGGGCTACACCTTC
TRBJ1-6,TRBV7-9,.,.,CASSLEPTNSPLHF,TGTGCCAGCAGCTTAGAACCGACAAATTCACCCCTCCACTTT
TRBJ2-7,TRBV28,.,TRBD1,CASSSDRGRDEQYF,TGTGCCAGCAGTTCAGACAGGGGGCGGGACGAGCAGTACTTC
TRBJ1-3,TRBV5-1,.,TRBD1,CASSHGQGTGNTIYF,TGCGCCAGCAGCCACGGACAGGGAACGGGAAACACCATATATTTT
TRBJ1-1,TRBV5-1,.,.,CASSLEFGRVSTEAFF,TGCGCCAGCAGCTTGGAGTTCGGCAGGGTAAGCACTGAAGCTTTCTTT
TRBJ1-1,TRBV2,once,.,CASSEALQQNTEAFF,TGTGCCAGCAGTGAAGCGTTACAGCAGAACACTGAAGCTTTCTTT
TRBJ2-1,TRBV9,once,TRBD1,CASSPTALGTGGNEQFF,TGTGCCAGCAGCCCAACCGCCCTCGGGACAGGGGGGAATGAGCAGTTCTTC
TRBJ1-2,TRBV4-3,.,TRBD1,CASSQGQGIGSYGYTF,TGCGCCAGCAGCCAAGGACAGGGGATCGGATCCTATGGCTACACCTTC
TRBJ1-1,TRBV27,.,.,CAINIQGRAFF,TGTGCCATCAACATTCAGGGTCGGGCTTTCTTT
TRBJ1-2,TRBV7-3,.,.,CASSLTDYGYTF,TGTGCCAGCAGCTTGACAGACTATGGCTACACCTTC
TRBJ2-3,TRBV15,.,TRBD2,CATSRGRTSGVDTQYF,TGTGCCACCAGCAGAGGTCGGACTAGCGGGGTTGATACGCAGTATTTT
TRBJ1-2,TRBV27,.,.,CASSLSRRANYGYTF,TGTGCCAGCAGTTTATCGAGGCGAGCTAACTATGGCTACACCTTC
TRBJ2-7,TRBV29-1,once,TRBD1,CSALGDRDYEQYF,TGCAGCGCCCTCGGGGACAGAGACTACGAGCAGTACTTC
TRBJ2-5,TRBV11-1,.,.,CASSLARPPGETQYF,TGTGCCAGCAGCTTAGCCAGGCCCCCTGGAGAGACCCAGTACTTC
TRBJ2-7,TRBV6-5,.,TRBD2,CASSYYAGGPDEQYF,TGTGCCAGCAGTTACTACGCGGGAGGGCCCGACGAGCAGTACTTC
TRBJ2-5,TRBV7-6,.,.,CASSSQGWETQYF,TGTGCCAGCAGCTCCCAGGGATGGGAGACCCAGTACTTC
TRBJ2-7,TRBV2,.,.,CASTRLDHSYEQYF,TGTGCCAGCACCCGTTTAGATCACTCCTACGAGCAGTACTTC
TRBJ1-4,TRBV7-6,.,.,CASSSYPNRDKRGEKLFF,TGTGCCAGCAGCTCTTACCCTAATCGGGACAAACGGGGCGAAAAACTGTTTTTT
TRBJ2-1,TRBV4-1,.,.,CASSRDARPFEQFF,TGCGCCAGCAGCCGCGATGCGCGGCCTTTTGAGCAGTTCTTC
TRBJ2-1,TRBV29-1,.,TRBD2,CSVEGLAGDYNEQFF,TGCAGCGTTGAAGGACTAGCGGGAGACTACAATGAGCAGTTCTTC
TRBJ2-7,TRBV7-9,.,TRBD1,CASSSPGTGISYEQYF,TGTGCCAGCAGCTCGCCGGGGACAGGGATCTCCTACGAGCAGTACTTC
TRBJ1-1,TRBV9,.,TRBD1,CASSKAGTGAMNTEAFF,TGTGCCAGCAGCAAGGCCGGGACAGGGGCGATGAACACTGAAGCTTTCTTT
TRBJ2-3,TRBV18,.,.,CASSPPSGSWDTQYF,TGTGCCAGCTCACCACCGTCAGGCTCGTGGGATACGCAGTATTTT
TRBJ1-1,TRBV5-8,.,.,CASSARETAEAFF,TGTGCCAGCAGTGCCAGGGAAACCGCTGAAGCTTTCTTT
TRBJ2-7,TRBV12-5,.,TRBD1,CASSSGTGVGEQYF,TGTGCTAGTAGCTCCGGGACAGGGGTTGGTGAGCAGTACTTC
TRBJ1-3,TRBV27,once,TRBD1,CASSPDRVGNTIYF,TGTGCCAGCAGTCCAGACAGGGTTGGAAACACCATATATTTT
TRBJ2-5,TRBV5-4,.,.,CASSLDSHVRETQYF,TGTGCCAGCAGCTTGGACAGCCATGTTAGAGAGACCCAGTACTTC
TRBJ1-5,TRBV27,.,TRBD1,CASSEGGAGYSNQPQHF,TGTGCCAGCAGTGAAGGGGGCGCGGGATATAGCAATCAGCCCCAGCATTTT
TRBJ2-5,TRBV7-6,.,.,CASSFPDDNKGVREETQYF,TGTGCCAGCAGCTTCCCAGATGATAACAAGGGGGTCAGAGAAGAGACCCAGTACTTC
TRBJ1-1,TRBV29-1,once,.,CSVDIPGLAPGTEAFF,TGCAGCGTTGACATACCGGGACTCGCTCCGGGCACTGAAGCTTTCTTT
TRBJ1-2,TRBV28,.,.,CASSLMLSGADNYGYTF,TGTGCCAGCAGTTTAATGCTCTCAGGGGCAGACAACTATGGCTACACCTTC
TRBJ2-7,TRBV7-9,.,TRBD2,CASSPSGAGRDYEQYF,TGTGCCAGCAGCCCGAGCGGGGCGGGGAGGGATTACGAGCAGTACTTC
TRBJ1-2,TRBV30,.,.,CAWSGTPIYGYTF,TGTGCCTGGAGTGGGACACCCATCTATGGCTACACCTTC
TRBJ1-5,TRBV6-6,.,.,CASKEGRDQPQHF,TGTGCCAGCAAGGAGGGTCGAGATCAGCCCCAGCATTTT
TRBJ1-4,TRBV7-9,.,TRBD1,CASSTTGPNEKLFF,TGTGCCAGCAGCACGACAGGGCCCAATGAAAAACTGTTTTTT
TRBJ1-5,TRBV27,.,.,CASSLGAGPPPNQPQHF,TGTGCCAGCAGTCTTGGCGCGGGTCCCCCCCCCAATCAGCCCCAGCATTTT
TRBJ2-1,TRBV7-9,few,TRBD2,CASSLLAGAWNEQFF,TGTGCCAGCAGCTTACTAGCGGGGGCCTGGAATGAGCAGTTCTTC
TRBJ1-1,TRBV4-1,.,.,CASSRGSEAFF,TGCGCCAGCAGCCGAGGTTCTGAAGCTTTCTTT
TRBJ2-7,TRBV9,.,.,CASSATPQGGEQYF,TGTGCCAGCAGCGCGACCCCTCAGGGAGGCGAGCAGTACTTC
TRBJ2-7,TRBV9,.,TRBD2,CASSVYWTSGTSEQYF,TGTGCCAGCAGCGTATATTGGACTAGCGGGACTAGCGAGCAGTACTTC
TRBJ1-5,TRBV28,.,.,CVAGGGPGQPQHF,TGTGTCGCTGGCGGGGGCCCCGGTCAGCCCCAGCATTTT
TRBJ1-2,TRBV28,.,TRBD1,CASRRTGGGYGYTF,TGTGCCAGCAGGAGGACAGGGGGCGGCTATGGCTACACCTTC
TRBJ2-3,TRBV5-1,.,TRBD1,CASSPRDRATDTQYF,TGCGCCAGCAGCCCCCGGGACAGGGCCACAGATACGCAGTATTTT
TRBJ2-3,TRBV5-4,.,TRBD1,CASTQGGTGADTDTQYF,TGTGCCAGCACCCAAGGCGGGACAGGGGCTGACACAGATACGCAGTATTTT
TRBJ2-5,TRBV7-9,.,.,CASSLRGAGRLETQYF,TGTGCCAGCAGCTTAAGGGGGGCCGGGAGGTTAGAGACCCAGTACTTC
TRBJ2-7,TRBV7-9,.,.,CASSNTRDSQEQYF,TGTGCCAGCAGCAACACTCGCGACAGTCAGGAGCAGTACTTC
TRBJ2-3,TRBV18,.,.,CASSPWGEDTQYF,TGTGCCAGCTCACCATGGGGAGAGGATACGCAGTATTTT
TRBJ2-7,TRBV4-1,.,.,CASNTHERSQDEQYF,TGCGCCAGCAATACACACGAAAGATCCCAGGACGAGCAGTACTTC
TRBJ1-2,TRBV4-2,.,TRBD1,CASSQDVRDRGRYGYTF,TGTGCCAGCAGCCAAGATGTTAGGGACAGGGGAAGGTATGGCTACACCTTC
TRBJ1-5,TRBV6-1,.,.,CASSPEDSPKMAQHF,TGTGCCAGCAGTCCAGAGGACAGCCCTAAGATGGCCCAGCATTTT